These T cell receptor beta chains were read from a single sample in a study of cytomegalovirus exposure and HLA in healthy donors. Sequenced by immunoSEQ multiplex PCR; TCRdb stores in-frame clones only, minus some. The data contain tens of thousands of clones, 75% to 85% of them seen just once; the ten biggest clones take up about 34%. The sequenced sample was PBMCs. All receptors come from a man aged 45-65 years in good health and CMV-seropositive. The CDR3 runs from the conserved cysteine through the conserved F or W. Each record gives: clone size, D gene, V gene, J gene, CDR3 protein, CDR3 DNA. The D gene is left open where the match is weak. Expanded clones are given a class, and other clones once, few, many or no size at all.

>.|TRBD1|TRBV7-9|TRBJ1-1
CASSYVDRANTEAFF
TGTGCCAGCAGCTACGTGGACAGGGCGAACACTGAAGCTTTCTTT
>.|.|TRBV7-8|TRBJ2-5
CASKEFGETQYF
TGTGCCAGCAAGGAGTTCGGAGAGACCCAGTACTTC
>.|.|TRBV10-2|TRBJ1-1
CASRAGRQMNTEAFF
TGCGCCAGCAGGGCGGGACGGCAAATGAACACTGAAGCTTTCTTT
>.|.|TRBV5-1|TRBJ2-5
CASSLAEVHRDRFVEQYF
TGCGCCAGCAGCTTGGCCGAAGTTCACAGGGACCGATTTGTAGAGCAGTACTTC
>.|.|TRBV28|TRBJ1-2
CASSSPRFYGYTF
TGTGCCAGCAGTTCCCCGCGGTTTTATGGCTACACCTTC
>.|.|TRBV6-1|TRBJ1-4
CASSEVAGLFF
TGTGCCAGCAGTGAAGTGGCAGGGCTGTTTTTT
>.|.|TRBV30|TRBJ2-4
CAWSLEGVAKNSQYF
TGTGCCTGGAGTTTAGAGGGTGTAGCCAAAAACAGTCAGTACTTC
>once|.|TRBV11-2|TRBJ1-2
CASSPGLNYGYTF
TGTGCCAGCAGCCCGGGTCTTAACTATGGCTACACCTTC
>.|.|TRBV4-2|TRBJ1-5
CASSHQGNNQPQHF
TGTGCCAGCAGCCACCAGGGCAACAATCAGCCCCAGCATTTT
>once|TRBD2|TRBV2|TRBJ2-3
CADGGGRAGDTQYF
TGTGCCGACGGGGGCGGGAGGGCCGGAGATACGCAGTATTTT
>.|TRBD1|TRBV29-1|TRBJ2-7
CSVVVQGWTVGVEQYF
TGCAGCGTTGTAGTACAGGGGTGGACCGTGGGGGTCGAGCAGTACTTC
>once|.|TRBV19|TRBJ2-3
CASSNPAGSDTQYF
TGTGCCAGTAGTAACCCAGCAGGGTCAGATACGCAGTATTTT
>once|TRBD1|TRBV5-1|TRBJ2-5
CASSTTGQETQYF
TGCGCCAGCAGCACGACAGGGCAAGAGACCCAGTACTTC
>.|.|TRBV6-1|TRBJ1-5
CASFLSPNQPQHF
TGTGCCAGCTTTCTTTCCCCCAATCAGCCCCAGCATTTT
>.|TRBD1|TRBV19|TRBJ1-5
CASSIGRGGNQPQHF
TGTGCCAGTAGTATCGGCAGGGGGGGCAATCAGCCCCAGCATTTT
>.|TRBD1|TRBV6-6|TRBJ1-1
CASRPGQGSGNTEAFF
TGTGCCAGCAGACCGGGACAGGGGTCGGGGAACACTGAAGCTTTCTTT
>once|.|TRBV7-6|TRBJ2-5
CASSFAVAETQYF
TGTGCCAGCAGCTTCGCGGTAGCAGAGACCCAGTACTTC
>.|TRBD2|TRBV30|TRBJ2-1
CAWSDGTSVQGDEQFF
TGTGCCTGGAGTGATGGGACTAGCGTGCAGGGAGATGAGCAGTTCTTC
>.|TRBD2|TRBV5-1|TRBJ2-7
CASSFGTSGQEQYF
TGCGCCAGCAGCTTCGGGACTAGCGGACAGGAGCAGTACTTC
>.|TRBD1|TRBV19|TRBJ1-3
CASSISGTGGSGNTIYF
TGTGCCAGTAGTATTTCCGGGACAGGGGGCTCTGGAAACACCATATATTTT
>.|TRBD1|TRBV2|TRBJ2-7
CASSEQTGPPIRQYF
TGTGCCAGCAGTGAACAGACAGGGCCCCCTATTAGGCAGTACTTC
>.|.|TRBV27|TRBJ2-1
CASSLSGGTILNEQFF
TGTGCCAGCAGTTTATCGGGCGGGACGATTCTCAATGAGCAGTTCTTC
>once|.|TRBV27|TRBJ1-6
CASSWEDNSPLHF
TGTGCCAGCAGTTGGGAGGACAATTCACCCCTCCACTTT
>once|.|TRBV7-9|TRBJ2-2
CASSLRSSNTGELFF
TGTGCCAGCAGCTTACGTTCCTCGAACACCGGGGAGCTGTTTTTT
>.|TRBD1|TRBV28|TRBJ2-7
CASSITRQGSSYEQYF
TGTGCCAGCAGTATCACTAGACAGGGTTCCTCCTACGAGCAGTACTTC
>.|TRBD1|TRBV10-3|TRBJ2-1
CAISPVLFTGGSSYNEQFF
TGTGCCATCTCCCCCGTGCTTTTCACAGGGGGCAGCTCCTACAATGAGCAGTTCTTC
>.|TRBD1|TRBV6-5|TRBJ1-1
CASRNGQGWDTEAFF
TGTGCCAGCAGGAACGGACAGGGATGGGACACTGAAGCTTTCTTT
>.|TRBD2|TRBV7-3|TRBJ2-1
CASSLPTSGPGGTYNEQFF
TGTGCCAGCAGCTTGCCGACTAGCGGGCCCGGGGGTACCTACAATGAGCAGTTCTTC
>.|.|TRBV7-2|TRBJ2-6
CASSLRVWRGANVLTF
TGTGCCAGCAGCTTACGGGTTTGGCGGGGGGCCAACGTCCTGACTTTC
>.|.|TRBV7-9|TRBJ2-5
CASRKQGGKETQYF
TGTGCCAGCAGGAAACAGGGGGGGAAAGAGACCCAGTACTTC
>.|TRBD2|TRBV9|TRBJ2-1
CASSVGLAGVGEQFF
TGTGCCAGCAGCGTAGGGCTAGCGGGAGTCGGTGAGCAGTTCTTC
>few|TRBD1|TRBV30|TRBJ2-3
CAWSADRGTDTQYF
TGTGCCTGGAGTGCCGACAGGGGCACAGATACGCAGTATTTT
>.|.|TRBV6-6|TRBJ2-3
CASSKEGGGSTDTQYF
TGTGCCAGCAGCAAAGAAGGGGGTGGAAGCACAGATACGCAGTATTTT
>once|TRBD1|TRBV6-5|TRBJ1-2
CASSRDSWNYGYTF
TGTGCCAGCAGTCGGGACAGTTGGAACTATGGCTACACCTTC
>.|TRBD2|TRBV19|TRBJ2-2
CASSNGGLSGTGELFF
TGTGCCAGTAGTAACGGGGGACTATCAGGCACCGGGGAGCTGTTTTTT
>few|TRBD1|TRBV18|TRBJ1-6
CASSPRTGMDSPLHF
TGTGCCAGCTCACCAAGGACAGGGATGGATTCACCCCTCCACTTT
>few|TRBD1|TRBV6-1|TRBJ1-5
CASSATGGNQPQHF
TGTGCCAGCAGTGCGACAGGGGGGAATCAGCCCCAGCATTTT
>.|.|TRBV19|TRBJ1-1
CASSIGLEAFF
TGTGCCAGTAGTATAGGACTTGAAGCTTTCTTT
>.|.|TRBV7-9|TRBJ2-5
CASSLEQIRETQYF
TGTGCCAGCAGCTTAGAACAGATCCGGGAGACCCAGTACTTC
>.|TRBD1|TRBV19|TRBJ2-7
CASSIGETGDEQYF
TGTGCCAGTAGTATAGGGGAGACAGGGGACGAGCAGTACTTC